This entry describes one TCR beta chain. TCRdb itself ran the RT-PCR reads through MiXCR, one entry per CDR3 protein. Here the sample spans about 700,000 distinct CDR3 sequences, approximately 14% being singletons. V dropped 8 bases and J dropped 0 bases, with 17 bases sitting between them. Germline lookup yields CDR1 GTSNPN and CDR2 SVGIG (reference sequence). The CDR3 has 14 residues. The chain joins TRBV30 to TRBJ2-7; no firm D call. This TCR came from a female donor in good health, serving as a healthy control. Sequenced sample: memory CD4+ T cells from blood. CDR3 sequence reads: CAGERQSVSYEQYF. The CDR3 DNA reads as TGTGCCGGAGAGAGGCAGTCGGTCTCCTACGAGCAGTACTTC.